These 7 T cell receptor beta chains share one sample of origin, sequenced in a study of blood T cell repertoires in COVID-19. The protocol was immunoSEQ multiplex PCR, while the TCRdb copy is restricted to in-frame clones and leaves out a portion. This table holds fewer than 250,000 clones, 92% found once. Source material: peripheral blood. Receptor source: a young man with COVID-19, enrolled during active disease.

CDR3 region: CASGLVRDTEAFF. The CDR3, as DNA: TGTGCTAGTGGTTTGGTTCGGGACACTGAAGCTTTCTTT. The chain combines TRBV12-5 with TRBJ1-1; D unresolved. Germline V gene lookup returns CDR1 LGHNT and CDR2 FRNRAP. Trimming removed 0 bases from V and 3 bases from J, with 5 bases in between. This CDR3 spans 13 amino acids.

The gene calls are TRBV29-1 and TRBJ2-2; D is undetermined. In germline, CDR1 is SQVTM, CDR2 ANQGSEA. The CDR3 covers 14 residues. V was cut by 4 bases and J by 4 bases, with 13 bases left in between. CDR3 loop: CSVVEHSSTGELFF. CDR3 coding DNA: TGCAGCGTTGTGGAGCACTCCAGCACCGGGGAGCTGTTTTTT.

The genes are TRBV3-1 (or the pseudogene TRBV3-2) and TRBJ2-1; 11 bases line up with TRBD1. This CDR3 has 17 residues. Germline V gene lookup returns CDR1 LGHDT and CDR2 YNNKEL (reference sequence). The V segment lost 0 bases and the J segment 4 bases; nucleotides outside the gene matches: 5. The CDR3 nucleotides are TGTGCCAGCAGCCAAGATCGGGGGACAGGGGGGTACAATGAGCAGTTCTTC. As protein: CASSQDRGTGGYNEQFF.

The chain joins TRBV19 to TRBJ2-3; 9 bases agree with TRBD2. CDR3 length: 15 residues. V was clipped by 3 bases and J by 4 bases; unmatched bases: 5. The germline CDR1 and CDR2 sequences are LNHDA and SQIVND (reference sequence). In nucleotides, the CDR3 is TGTGCCAGTAGTATCCAGCGGGGGGAGGCAGATACGCAGTATTTT. Translation: CASSIQRGEADTQYF.

This clone came up a few times. The chain links TRBV3-1 (or the pseudogene TRBV3-2) to TRBJ2-7, with D perhaps matching TRBD1 (6 bases). CDR3 length: 15 residues. V lost 1 base and J 3 bases, leaving 13 bases between the germline ends. Germline CDR1 and CDR2: LGHDT and YNNKEL (reference sequence). CDR3 loop: CASSQASGQLYEQYF. In DNA, the CDR3 is TGTGCCAGCAGCCAAGCGTCTGGACAGCTCTACGAGCAGTACTTC.

This chain uses TRBV29-1 with TRBJ2-5; 9 bases map to TRBD1. The germline gives CDR1 SQVTM, CDR2 ANQGSEA. V dropped 7 bases and J dropped 1; count of bases not matched to a gene: 4. CDR3 length equals 13 residues. CDR3 amino acids: CSGDRGSQETQYF. The CDR3 region has the DNA TGCAGCGGAGACAGGGGGAGCCAAGAGACCCAGTACTTC.

The rearrangement uses TRBV5-6 and TRBJ1-2, with a weak D call TRBD1 (6 bases). V lost 0 bases, J lost 6 bases, and 18 bases lay in between. CDR3 size: 16 residues. Germline values: CDR1 SGHDT, CDR2 YYEEEE. The CDR3 here is CASSLVGYRVTDGYTF. The CDR3 DNA sequence: TGTGCCAGCAGCTTGGTCGGCTACAGGGTAACAGATGGCTACACCTTC.